The next 11 T cell receptor beta chains were all read from a single sample in a study of regulatory T cells in long-lasting Graves disease. For TCR beta, libraries came from iRepertoire HTBI primers and Arm-PCR of CDR3 regions. TCRdb re-analysed the multiplex PCR reads in MiXCR, keeping a single row per CDR3 protein. Of some 300,000 distinct CDR3 sequences in the sample, roughly a fifth are singletons; the top ten hold about 61%. The time point denotes: persistent/refractory GD, antithyroid drugs over 5 years with positive TRAb. Generation of the TCR library employed RNA extracted from PBMCs. The sequenced sample was peripheral blood mononuclear cells (PBMCs), obtained when the disease was refractory, from a patient treated with antithyroid drugs. The source of these receptors is a female donor with Graves disease.

With respect to this clonotype: A much larger clone lies a single base off, so this may be a read error. The chain couples TRBV6-1 to TRBJ1-1; no clear D gene. Germline V CDR1 and CDR2: MNHNS, SASEGT. There are 14 residues in the CDR3. With 3 bases removed from V and 3 bases from J, the gap between germline ends came to 11 bases. The CDR3 coding sequence is TGTGCCAGCAGTGATCTCCGAGCTGACACTGAAGCTTTCTTT. This codes for CASSDLRADTEAFF.

In this sample, this clonotype turned up many times. J is TRBJ2-7 and V is TRBV2, with 7 nucleotides matching TRBD1. V shed 7 bases and J 3 bases; nucleotides not matched to a gene: 3. The CDR3 has 12 amino acids. Germline-derived CDR1 and CDR2 are SNHLY and FYNNEI. The CDR3 bases are TGTGCCAGCATGGGACAGAACTACGAGCAGTACTTC. This gives the protein CASMGQNYEQYF.

This chain links TRBV30 with TRBJ1-1, with 7 nucleotides matching TRBD1. This CDR3 comprises 17 residues. The germline gives CDR1 GTSNPN, CDR2 SVGIG (reference sequence). After removal of 1 base from V and 0 bases from J, the junction contained 11 bases not matched to a gene. CDR3 nucleotides: TGTGCCTGGAGTGAGGCAGGGGGAGGCCTAATGAACACTGAAGCTTTCTTT. Translating it yields CAWSEAGGGLMNTEAFF.

This clonotype showed up many times. J is TRBJ2-7 and V is TRBV20-1, with 9 bases fitting TRBD2. In germline, CDR1 is DFQATT, CDR2 SNEGSKA (reference sequence). V was clipped by 1 base and J by 2 bases; unmatched bases: 12. The CDR3 runs to 17 residues. The CDR3 region has the DNA TGCAGTGCTAGAGTTGGACTTGGGGCTAGCGGGGCCTACGAGCAGTACTTC. Its translation is CSARVGLGASGAYEQYF.

In its sample, this clonotype was seen a few times. In nucleotides, the CDR3 is TGTGCCAGCAGCTTGCAGGGGGGCCCCAAAAACATTCAGTACTTC. It is translated as CASSLQGGPKNIQYF. This chain connects TRBV7-3 to TRBJ2-4, with D possibly TRBD1 on 7 matching bases. Trimming took 3 bases from V and 2 from J, leaving 11 bases between them. Germline V gene data show CDR1 as SGHTA and CDR2 as FQGTGA. The CDR3 totals 15 residues. The full variable domain, rest sourced from reference TRBV7-3 and TRBJ2-4, is GAGVSQTPSNKVTEKGKYVELRCDPISGHTALYWYRQSLGQGPEFLIYFQGTGAADDSGLPNDRFFAVRPEGSVSTLKIQRTERGDSAVYLCASSLQGGPKNIQYFGAGTRLSVL.

V is TRBV19 and J is TRBJ1-4, with D tentatively TRBD1 (6 bases). CDR3 length: 12 residues. Germline loops: CDR1 LNHDA, CDR2 SQIVND (reference sequence). V lost 4 bases to trimming and J lost 14 bases, with 14 bases between them. The CDR3 spells CASSTRDTALFF. The CDR3 DNA is TGTGCCAGTAGTACCCGGGACACGGCGCTGTTTTTT.

This clonotype was counted at least ten times. The gene calls are TRBV2 and TRBJ2-7, with 12 nucleotides matching TRBD2. Germline V gene sequence: CDR1 SNHLY, CDR2 FYNNEI. The CDR3 extends over 16 amino acids. Trimming removed 4 bases from V and 7 bases from J; junction bases left unmatched: 11. The CDR3 region is CASSVSALAGGREQYF. DNA for the CDR3: TGTGCCAGCAGTGTGTCCGCGCTAGCGGGAGGGCGGGAGCAGTACTTC.

Details on this clonotype: A read error may be the cause here, since a much bigger clone is one base away. This sequence joins TRBV2 and TRBJ1-4; 9 bases are shared with TRBD1. Unmatched junction bases numbered 12, after V lost 6 bases and J lost 7 bases. Germline V lookup: CDR1 SNHLY, CDR2 FYNNEI. The CDR3 is 16 residues long. This CDR3 is CASSEDRGMRGEKLFF. The CDR3 DNA reads as TGTGCCAGCAGCGAGGACAGGGGAATGAGGGGTGAAAAACTGTTTTTT.

At least ten counts were recorded for this clonotype. V usage is TRBV3-1 and J usage is TRBJ1-5; D is unclear. V lost 0 bases and J lost 4, with 13 bases in between. CDR1 and CDR2 from the germline V gene are LGHDT and YNNKEL (reference sequence). The CDR3 is made up of 16 amino acids. The CDR3 nucleotides are TGTGCCAGCAGCCAAGATGGGAAGGGCCCTAATCAGCCCCAGCATTTT. This gives the protein CASSQDGKGPNQPQHF.

The V gene is TRBV10-3, the J gene TRBJ1-2; D uncertain. V lost 10 bases to trimming and J lost 1 base, with 13 bases between them. The germline V gene encodes CDR1 ENHRY and CDR2 SYGVKD. This CDR3 comprises 13 residues. The CDR3, as DNA: TGTGCCAGCCAGTCGCAGGATAACTATGGCTACACCTTC. Its translation is CASQSQDNYGYTF.

This clonotype was recorded a few times. The chain is built from TRBV20-1 and TRBJ1-1; D call uncertain. Trimming stripped 0 bases from V and 11 bases from J, with 13 bases between. CDR3 length equals 12 residues. Germline V gene data show CDR1 as DFQATT and CDR2 as SNEGSKA (reference sequence). CDR3: CSARDSLDEAFF. In DNA, the CDR3 is TGCAGTGCTAGAGATTCGCTTGATGAGGCTTTCTTT.